This T cell receptor beta chain was obtained from a study of blood T cell repertoires in COVID-19. Study details: Acute and convalescent COVID-19 samples came from the United States, Italy and Spain. Sources were T cells, B-cell-depleted T cells, or PBMCs; the material itself was cDNA or gDNA.

Sequencing used immunoSEQ multiplex PCR; TCRdb keeps in-frame clones, though not all of them. The top ten hold nearly 10% of the sample, which has roughly 140,000 clones, about 79% seen once. This clone was picked up a small number of times. Per the germline V gene, CDR1 is ENHRY and CDR2 is SYGVKD. The CDR3 sequence is 13 residues long. The germline V and J ends were trimmed by 8 bases and 0 bases, with 5 bases remaining between them. V and J are TRBV10-3 and TRBJ2-6; D is unresolved. Sequencing input: peripheral blood. This TCR was recovered from a woman between 45 and 60 years old with acute or convalescent COVID-19. The CDR3: CAIADSGANVLTF. The DNA for the CDR3 is TGTGCCATCGCGGACTCTGGGGCCAACGTCCTGACTTTC.